These T cell receptor beta chains were read from a single sample in a study of shared clonotypes between healthy human individuals. The protocol was immunoSEQ multiplex PCR, while the TCRdb copy is restricted to in-frame clones and leaves out a portion. The repertoire holds about 1,900,000 clones, with approximately 94% as singletons. Sequencing input: naive CD8+ T cells sorted from blood. All receptors derive from a man younger than 30 in good health. The CDR3 runs from the conserved cysteine through the conserved F or W. The order of the fields is D gene, clone size, V gene, J gene, CDR3 protein, CDR3 DNA. D genes are given only for firm matches. Clone size appears in some rows only: once, few, many, or a class for an expanded clone.

NA	once	TRBV6-6	TRBJ1-4	CASSYRPGPNEKLFF	TGTGCCAGCAGTTATCGGCCAGGGCCTAATGAAAAACTGTTTTTT
NA	once	TRBV29-1	TRBJ2-7	CSVEESVSYEQYF	TGCAGCGTTGAAGAGAGCGTCTCCTACGAGCAGTACTTC
TRBD1	NA	TRBV5-5	TRBJ1-6	CASSPGGDESPLHF	TGTGCCAGCAGCCCAGGGGGCGATGAATCACCCCTCCACTTT
NA	NA	TRBV10-2	TRBJ2-1	CASSESLGREQFF	TGCGCCAGCAGTGAGTCGTTGGGGCGTGAGCAGTTCTTC
TRBD2	NA	TRBV11-2	TRBJ2-7	CASSLRASGSYEQYF	TGTGCCAGCAGCTTAAGGGCTAGCGGCTCCTACGAGCAGTACTTC
NA	NA	TRBV4-1	TRBJ2-5	CASSQDTHGGETQYF	TGCGCCAGCAGCCAAGATACGCATGGTGGGGAGACCCAGTACTTC
NA	NA	TRBV2	TRBJ2-7	CASRGRIAYEQYF	TGTGCCAGCAGGGGTAGAATAGCCTACGAGCAGTACTTC
TRBD1	NA	TRBV28	TRBJ1-1	CAIHPGTGGRNTEAFF	TGTGCCATACATCCCGGGACAGGGGGGAGAAACACTGAAGCTTTCTTT
TRBD1	NA	TRBV5-4	TRBJ2-7	CASSEGQGFGYEQYF	TGTGCCAGCAGCGAGGGACAGGGGTTCGGCTACGAGCAGTACTTC
TRBD1	NA	TRBV6-1	TRBJ1-3	CASSEGVQGAGNTIYF	TGTGCCAGCAGTGAAGGGGTACAGGGGGCAGGAAACACCATATATTTT
NA	NA	TRBV15	TRBJ1-4	CATSRDRTGQNEKLFF	TGTGCCACCAGCAGAGATAGAACAGGACAAAATGAAAAACTGTTTTTT
TRBD1	NA	TRBV10-2	TRBJ2-2	CASSEEDFIRQGYTGELFF	TGCGCCAGCAGTGAGGAAGACTTTATTAGACAGGGGTACACCGGGGAGCTGTTTTTT
TRBD1	NA	TRBV27	TRBJ1-6	CASSPSTGDYNSPLHF	TGTGCCAGCAGTCCATCGACAGGGGATTATAATTCACCCCTCCACTTT
NA	NA	TRBV6-5	TRBJ2-7	CASRLGELSYEQYF	TGTGCCAGCCGATTGGGGGAACTCTCCTACGAGCAGTACTTC
TRBD1	once	TRBV5-3	TRBJ2-2	CARSHDQGVEDTGELFF	TGTGCCAGAAGCCATGACCAGGGGGTTGAGGACACCGGGGAGCTGTTTTTT
NA	NA	TRBV9	TRBJ2-7	CASSVQGTSYEQYF	TGTGCCAGCAGCGTACAGGGGACGTCCTACGAGCAGTACTTC
NA	NA	TRBV11-3	TRBJ1-6	CASSLAGSGSPLHF	TGTGCCAGCAGCTTAGCAGGGAGTGGTTCACCCCTCCACTTT
NA	NA	TRBV27	TRBJ2-1	CASSPGVVNEQFF	TGTGCCAGCAGTCCCGGGGTGGTCAATGAGCAGTTCTTC
NA	NA	TRBV6-1	TRBJ1-5	CASSEDYYSNQPQHF	TGTGCCAGCAGTGAGGATTATTATAGCAATCAGCCCCAGCATTTT
TRBD2	NA	TRBV2	TRBJ2-7	CATLRLAATPDPYEQYF	TGTGCCACTCTTAGACTAGCGGCAACACCAGATCCCTACGAGCAGTACTTC
TRBD2	NA	TRBV4-3	TRBJ2-7	CASSHGLAGSYEQYF	TGCGCCAGCAGCCATGGACTAGCGGGTTCATACGAGCAGTACTTC
NA	NA	TRBV28	TRBJ2-7	CASSLGTPAYEQYF	TGTGCCAGCAGCTTGGGGACTCCAGCCTACGAGCAGTACTTC
NA	NA	TRBV28	TRBJ2-3	CASSFRDLTSTDTQYF	TGTGCCAGCAGTTTTCGGGACCTGACTAGCACAGATACGCAGTATTTT
NA	NA	TRBV11-3	TRBJ2-2	CASSLGTHTGELFF	TGTGCCAGCAGCCTCGGGACTCACACCGGGGAGCTGTTTTTT
NA	NA	TRBV27	TRBJ2-1	CASRFNHRVQFF	TGTGCCAGCAGATTTAATCACAGAGTGCAGTTCTTC
NA	NA	TRBV14	TRBJ1-1	CASSQDLQIGPEAFF	TGTGCCAGCAGCCAAGATTTGCAGATAGGTCCTGAAGCTTTCTTT
TRBD1	NA	TRBV2	TRBJ2-7	CASSDHRQGWYEQYF	TGTGCCAGCAGTGACCATAGACAGGGTTGGTACGAGCAGTACTTC
TRBD2	NA	TRBV7-2	TRBJ2-1	CASSLGASGRHNEQFF	TGTGCCAGCAGCTTAGGGGCTAGCGGGAGGCACAATGAGCAGTTCTTC
TRBD1	NA	TRBV10-3	TRBJ2-7	CASQPGTGASYEQYF	TGTGCCAGCCAACCCGGGACAGGGGCCTCCTACGAGCAGTACTTC
NA	NA	TRBV7-8	TRBJ2-3	CASSLGANTQYF	TGTGCCAGCAGCCTAGGGGCCAATACGCAGTATTTT
TRBD2	NA	TRBV11-2	TRBJ2-1	CASSLEAGTVSNEQFF	TGTGCCAGCAGCTTAGAAGCGGGAACGGTAAGCAATGAGCAGTTCTTC
NA	NA	TRBV6-6	TRBJ2-3	CASSYMVAGADTQYF	TGTGCCAGCAGTTACATGGTCGCTGGGGCAGATACGCAGTATTTT
NA	NA	TRBV29-1	TRBJ2-5	CSVEDPRVAEPAETQYF	TGCAGCGTTGAAGACCCCAGGGTAGCGGAGCCTGCAGAGACCCAGTACTTC
NA	NA	TRBV6-1	TRBJ2-7	CASSEMAGWGSYEQYF	TGTGCCAGCAGTGAAATGGCGGGCTGGGGGAGCTACGAGCAGTACTTC
NA	NA	TRBV7-8	TRBJ2-1	CASSPRGLGEQFF	TGTGCCAGCAGCCCTCGGGGACTCGGGGAGCAGTTCTTC
NA	NA	TRBV5-1	TRBJ2-3	CASSLEWGQGTDTQYF	TGCGCCAGCAGCTTGGAATGGGGACAAGGCACAGATACGCAGTATTTT
TRBD1	NA	TRBV11-2	TRBJ2-5	CASSQGNRGLVETQYF	TGTGCCAGCAGCCAAGGGAACAGGGGGCTGGTAGAGACCCAGTACTTC
TRBD2	NA	TRBV13	TRBJ2-1	CASSAWTSDHEQFF	TGTGCCAGCAGCGCGTGGACTAGCGACCATGAGCAGTTCTTC
NA	NA	TRBV9	TRBJ2-1	CASSPTGYEQFF	TGTGCCAGCAGCCCTACAGGGTATGAGCAGTTCTTC
NA	once	TRBV7-9	TRBJ1-3	CASTQFSGNTIYF	TGTGCCAGCACTCAATTCTCTGGAAACACCATATATTTT
TRBD1	once	TRBV6-5	TRBJ1-5	CASQWGQGNQPQHF	TGTGCCAGCCAGTGGGGACAGGGCAATCAGCCCCAGCATTTT
NA	NA	TRBV5-4	TRBJ2-3	CATSGLNTDTQYF	TGTGCCACCTCGGGACTGAACACAGATACGCAGTATTTT
NA	NA	TRBV19	TRBJ2-7	CASSITVKAYEQYF	TGTGCCAGTAGTATAACGGTTAAGGCCTACGAGCAGTACTTC
TRBD1	NA	TRBV6-6	TRBJ2-1	CASSYLGQGHNEQFF	TGTGCCAGCAGTTACCTCGGACAGGGCCACAATGAGCAGTTCTTC
NA	NA	TRBV7-9	TRBJ1-4	CASSTYREEKLFF	TGTGCCAGCAGTACCTACAGGGAAGAAAAACTGTTTTTT
NA	NA	TRBV30	TRBJ2-2	CAWSVRSAGELFF	TGTGCCTGGAGTGTAAGAAGTGCCGGGGAGCTGTTTTTT
NA	NA	TRBV25-1	TRBJ2-3	CASSDPPGTDTQYF	TGTGCCAGCAGTGACCCCCCCGGGACAGATACGCAGTATTTT
TRBD2	NA	TRBV14	TRBJ2-1	CASSQILAEYNEQFF	TGTGCCAGCAGCCAAATACTAGCGGAATACAATGAGCAGTTCTTC
TRBD1	NA	TRBV28	TRBJ1-5	CVSIPTGESNQPQHF	TGTGTCAGCATTCCGACAGGGGAGAGCAATCAGCCCCAGCATTTT
NA	NA	TRBV21-1	TRBJ2-1	CASSKVGGGQHRQFF	TGTGCCAGCAGCAAAGTAGGAGGCGGTCAGCACCGGCAGTTCTTC